In its sample, the clone carrying this T cell receptor (beta chain) was seen a few times. TCRdb re-called the RT-PCR reads through MiXCR, storing one row per CDR3 protein. Among 390,000 or so distinct CDR3 sequences, more than 15% were seen once, and the ten largest hold around 7.2%. The sample is drawn from a study of patients and donors after allogeneic stem cell transplantation. The V and J ends lost 4 bases and 1 base respectively, with 5 bases between them. The CDR3 extends over 13 amino acids. CDR1 is SQVTM, CDR2 ANQGSEA, per germline. Sequencing was carried out using blood, either unsorted or a sorted T cell fraction (not recorded which). This receptor was obtained from a human donor who was either an allogeneic HSCT recipient or a stem cell or donor lymphocyte infusion donor (not recorded which). It is not recorded whose cells these are; they may come from a transplant donor. This sequence joins TRBV29-1 and TRBJ2-6; D remains unclear. CDR3 in amino acids: CSVVPSGANVLTF. CDR3 in DNA: TGCAGCGTTGTGCCTTCTGGGGCCAACGTCCTGACTTTC.